These 24 T cell receptor beta chains were all obtained from the same sample, sequenced in a study of blood T cell repertoires in COVID-19. Repertoires were generated with immunoSEQ multiplex PCR, while TCRdb's copy carries only in-frame clones and drops some. The sample records about 430,000 clones, about 88% being singletons. The sequenced material came from PBMCs or T cells enriched from blood (not recorded which). Source of these receptors: a woman aged 18-29 years who had been exposed to COVID-19.

CDR3 sequence (DNA): TGTGCCAGCAGCTTGGAAGGGCAGGGGAGGGACTATGGCTACACCTTC. The encoded protein is CASSLEGQGRDYGYTF. The chain uses TRBV5-4 and TRBJ1-2; possibly TRBD1 for D (6 bases). This CDR3 is built from 16 residues. The germline V gene encodes CDR1 SGHNT and CDR2 YYREEE (reference sequence). Trimming removed 0 bases at V and 3 bases at J, with 15 bases between.

The chain recombines TRBV6-2 or TRBV6-3 with TRBJ2-1, with 11 bases matching TRBD2. CDR1 and CDR2 (germline): MNHEY, SVGEGT. This CDR3 contains 15 residues. After removal of 6 bases from V and 6 bases from J, the junction contained 7 bases not matched to a gene. CDR3 in DNA: TGTGCCAGCAGCGTCACTAGCGGGGGCACCAATGAGCAGTTCTTC. Protein product: CASSVTSGGTNEQFF.

This chain uses TRBV6-5 with TRBJ2-7; tentatively, D is TRBD2 (5 bases). V dropped 7 bases and J dropped 3 bases, with 7 bases sitting between them. This CDR3 has 11 amino acids. Looked up from germline, CDR1 is MNHEY and CDR2 is SVGAGI. DNA of the CDR3: TGTGCCAGCACAGGACTCTACGAGCAGTACTTC. Amino acids: CASTGLYEQYF.

This chain connects TRBV11-2 to TRBJ1-5, with D maybe TRBD1 (5 bases). The V and J ends lost 0 bases and 0 bases respectively, with 12 bases between them. The CDR3 extends over 17 amino acids. The V gene's germline CDR1 is SGHAT and CDR2 FQNNGV. The CDR3: CASSLDARDASNQPQHF. The CDR3 DNA reads TGTGCCAGCAGCTTAGATGCCAGGGATGCTAGCAATCAGCCCCAGCATTTT.

Concerning this clone: Other DNA sequences of this sample code for an identical CDR3. This sequence joins TRBV28 and TRBJ1-4; 9 bases match TRBD1. V lost 6 bases to trimming and J lost 8 bases; unmatched junction nucleotides: 7. The CDR3 is 14 residues long. CDR1 is MDHEN and CDR2 is SYDVKM in the germline V gene. CDR3 protein: CASSLDRGREKLFF. The DNA for the CDR3 is TGTGCCAGCAGCCTGGACAGGGGACGGGAAAAACTGTTTTTT.

This clone occurred once. The V call is TRBV6-1, the J call TRBJ2-2; 7 nucleotides agree with TRBD2. CDR1 and CDR2 (germline): MNHNS, SASEGT. V shed 2 bases and J 15 bases; nucleotides not matched to a gene: 12. The length of the CDR3 is 14 residues. The CDR3 spells CASSEYSSGTPVFF. The DNA for the CDR3 is TGTGCCAGCAGTGAATATTCAAGCGGGACGCCAGTGTTTTTT.

The chain joins TRBV14 to TRBJ2-5; 12 positions match TRBD2. From germline, CDR1 is SGHDN and CDR2 FVKESK. This CDR3 has 17 amino acids. V lost 0 bases to trimming and J lost 5 bases; unmatched junction nucleotides: 7. The CDR3 DNA is TGTGCCAGCAGCCAAGAATACGGACTAGCGGGATGGGAGACCCAGTACTTC. Translated, it gives CASSQEYGLAGWETQYF.

The chain recombines TRBV7-2 with TRBJ2-1, with 9 bases matching TRBD1. Germline assignment: CDR1 SGHTA and CDR2 FQGNSA. The V and J ends lost 0 bases and 13 bases, in that order; junction bases with no gene match: 4. CDR3 length equals 13 residues. The CDR3 region is CASSLAVTGGQFF. The CDR3 nucleotides are TGTGCCAGCAGCTTAGCCGTGACAGGGGGTCAGTTCTTC.

The chain is built from TRBV6-5 and TRBJ2-7; 8 nucleotides line up with TRBD1. The V gene's germline CDR1 is MNHEY and CDR2 SVGAGI. The V gene end was trimmed by 0 bases and the J gene end by 2 bases; junction bases not matched to a gene: 3. CDR3 length: 15 amino acids. The CDR3 nucleotides are TGTGCCAGCAGTTACTCGGGACAGGTGACCTACGAGCAGTACTTC. Encoded protein: CASSYSGQVTYEQYF.

V is TRBV19 and J is TRBJ1-2; no definite D call. This CDR3 is 13 amino acids long. Germline-derived CDR1 and CDR2 are LNHDA and SQIVND (reference sequence). Trimming cost V 2 bases and J 8 bases, with 12 bases left between them. The chain's CDR3 is CASSITDSQGYTF. DNA of the CDR3: TGTGCCAGTAGTATAACAGATTCGCAGGGCTACACCTTC.

This chain joins TRBV10-3 and TRBJ1-2; 10 bases map to TRBD1. This CDR3 spans 14 amino acids. Germline V gene sequence: CDR1 ENHRY, CDR2 SYGVKD. With V trimmed by 4 bases and J by 1 base, 0 bases remained unmatched. The CDR3 DNA reads as TGTGCCATCAGTGGGACAGGGGGTAACTATGGCTACACCTTC. Its translation: CAISGTGGNYGYTF.

This rearrangement joins TRBV28 to TRBJ2-7; D is unresolved. The germline V gene encodes CDR1 MDHEN and CDR2 SYDVKM. V gave up 2 bases and J gave up 5 bases, with 10 bases separating them. This CDR3 is built from 13 residues. This CDR3 is CASSLPGWNEQYF. In DNA, the CDR3 is TGTGCCAGCAGTTTACCGGGTTGGAACGAGCAGTACTTC.

The table lists this clone with a count of one. This chain joins TRBV13 and TRBJ2-1; D is unresolved. Trimming took 3 bases from V and 7 from J, leaving 7 bases between them. The CDR3 spans 12 residues. Germline loops: CDR1 PRHDT, CDR2 FYEKMQ (reference sequence). In DNA form, the CDR3 reads TGTGCCAGCAGCTTCGGCAGGAATGAGCAGTTCTTC. This encodes CASSFGRNEQFF.

V is TRBV7-8 and J is TRBJ2-7; 11 bases are a match to TRBD2. Germline-derived CDR1 and CDR2 are SGHVS and FQNEAQ. The CDR3 contains 15 residues. After removal of 0 bases from V and 3 bases from J, the junction contained 1 base not matched to a gene. The CDR3 here is CASSLATSGNYEQYF. The CDR3 bases are TGTGCCAGCAGCTTAGCGACTAGCGGGAACTACGAGCAGTACTTC.

The genes are TRBV28 and TRBJ1-1, with D uncertain. The germline V and J ends were trimmed by 7 bases and 10 bases, with 13 bases remaining between them. The CDR3 loop spans 11 amino acids. Germline-derived CDR1 and CDR2 are MDHEN and SYDVKM. This chain's CDR3 is CASTLSPRAFF. CDR3 nucleotides: TGTGCCAGCACCTTGTCTCCCCGAGCTTTCTTT.

The chain employs TRBV24-1 and TRBJ1-4; D is uncertain. The CDR3 extends over 13 amino acids. Trimming removed 6 bases from V and 3 bases from J, with 7 bases in between. The germline V gene has CDR1 KGHDR and CDR2 SFDVKD. This CDR3 reads CATSSGPNEKLFF. The CDR3 DNA reads as TGTGCCACCAGTAGCGGACCTAATGAAAAACTGTTTTTT.

This clone showed up just once. The rearrangement uses TRBV28 and TRBJ2-7, with TRBD2 identical over 8 bases. The length of the CDR3 is 18 residues. Germline CDR1 reads MDHEN; CDR2 reads SYDVKM. Trimming at V came to 4 bases and at J to 2 bases, leaving 16 bases not matched to a gene. DNA of the CDR3: TGTGCCAGCAGTTCGAGCATAACCAGGAGCGGGAGCCCCTACGAGCAGTACTTC. Its protein is CASSSSITRSGSPYEQYF.

The count of this clone is one. The chain carries TRBV28 and TRBJ1-2; 8 nucleotides match TRBD1. This CDR3 has 14 amino acids. V dropped 5 bases and J dropped 4; count of bases not matched to a gene: 6. Germline CDR1 MDHEN, CDR2 SYDVKM. The CDR3 DNA follows: TGTGCCAGCAGTCCTATCGACAGGGGCTATGGCTACACCTTC. Residues: CASSPIDRGYGYTF.

The CDR3 nucleotides read TGTGCCAGCAGCTCCAAAGGGACAGCTCTCACCTACGAGCAGTACTTC. It encodes CASSSKGTALTYEQYF. The chain is built from TRBV7-8 and TRBJ2-7, with 7 nucleotides matching TRBD1. Looked up from germline, CDR1 is SGHVS and CDR2 is FQNEAQ. V trimming: 4 bases; J trimming: 2 bases; junction bases outside the gene matches: 11. The CDR3 runs to 16 residues.

This chain links TRBV19 with TRBJ1-4, with 9 bases fitting TRBD1. The CDR3 is 14 residues long. The V gene's germline CDR1 is LNHDA and CDR2 SQIVND (reference sequence). The V and J ends lost 4 bases and 6 bases, in that order; junction bases with no gene match: 3. Here the CDR3 DNA reads TGTGCCAGTAGTACGGGACAGGGATATGAAAAACTGTTTTTT. Its protein product is CASSTGQGYEKLFF.

The gene calls are TRBV6-6 and TRBJ1-6; D is undetermined. CDR1 is MNHNY and CDR2 is SVGAGI in the germline V gene (reference sequence). This CDR3 is built from 15 residues. V was pared by 0 bases and J by 4 bases, with 7 bases between. CDR3 coding DNA: TGTGCCAGCAGTTACTCCAGGAGGTATAATTCACCCCTCCACTTT. It yields the protein CASSYSRRYNSPLHF.

This clone was seen more than once but under ten times. The CDR3 loop reads CASSQAGGQTNTEAFF. For the CDR3, the DNA is TGTGCCAGCAGCCAAGCAGGGGGGCAGACGAACACTGAAGCTTTCTTT. The gene calls are TRBV3-1 (or the pseudogene TRBV3-2) and TRBJ1-1; 7 bases fit TRBD1. The V gene end was trimmed by 1 base and the J gene end by 1 base; junction bases not matched to a gene: 6. CDR1 and CDR2 from the germline V gene are LGHDT and YNNKEL (reference sequence). CDR3 size: 16 residues.

This chain connects TRBV27 to TRBJ1-6, with 10 bases aligning to TRBD1. Germline CDR1 MNHEY, CDR2 SMNVEV (reference sequence). The length of the CDR3 is 16 residues. With V trimmed by 6 bases and J by 7 bases, 9 bases remained unmatched. CDR3 coding DNA: TGTGCCAGCAGAACAAGACAGGGGGCGCAGAATTCACCCCTCCACTTT. Its translation: CASRTRQGAQNSPLHF.

This chain connects TRBV19 to TRBJ1-6; D possibly corresponds to TRBD1 (5 bases). Per germline, CDR1 LNHDA and CDR2 SQIVND (reference sequence). The CDR3 contains 12 residues. Trimming left V 11 bases short and J 6 bases short, with 11 bases between. The chain's CDR3 is CACGAFNSPLHF. The CDR3 DNA follows: TGTGCCTGCGGGGCCTTTAATTCACCCCTCCACTTT.